The T cell receptor beta chain described here comes from a study of vaccination and CD4 T cells after COVID-19. Study-wide context: Culture controls were given either a CEFX pool, an HIV-1 Nef pool, or no peptide.

CD4+ T cells that had been cultured provided DNA sequenced with the Oncomine TCR Beta short-read assay. A single record per CDR3 protein comes from TCRdb applying MiXCR to the PCR reads. The table shows approximately 23,000 distinct CDR3 sequences, with approximately 41% occurring only once. The sample's time point: late sampling 161 to 241 days after vaccination in a few convalescent patients. Treatment defined: roughly 11-day PBMC culture with coronavirus spike peptide pools or control peptides (ViraFEST assay). After being plated at 1.5 million to 2 million per well, PBMCs were cultured with about 10 IU/ml IL-2 and 8.5 to 10 ug/ml peptide pools. On this clonotype itself: Antigen specificity is unknown.

The source material was CD4+ T cells from blood, cultured in vitro, sampled about 7 months after SARS-CoV-2 vaccination. The sequence came from a human donor who had recovered from COVID-19.

CDR3 nucleotide sequence: TGTGCCAGCAGCACAACCAACAGGGGGCATGAGACCCAGTACTTC. Its protein is CASSTTNRGHETQYF. The chain has TRBV7-9 and TRBJ2-5; 9 nucleotides line up with TRBD1. This CDR3 contains 15 residues. Unmatched junction bases numbered 9, after V lost 5 bases and J lost 5 bases. Germline V gene lookup returns CDR1 SEHNR and CDR2 FQNEAQ (reference sequence).